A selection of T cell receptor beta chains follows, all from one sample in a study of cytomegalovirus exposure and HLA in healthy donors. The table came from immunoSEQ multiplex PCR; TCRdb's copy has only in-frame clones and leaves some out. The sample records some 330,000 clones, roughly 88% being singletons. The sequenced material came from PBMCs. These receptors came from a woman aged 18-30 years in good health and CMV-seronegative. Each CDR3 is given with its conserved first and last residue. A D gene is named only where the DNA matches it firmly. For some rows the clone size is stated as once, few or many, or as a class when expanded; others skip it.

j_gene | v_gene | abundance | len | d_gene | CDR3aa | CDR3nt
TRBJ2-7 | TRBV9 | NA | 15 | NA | CASSVGPGASYEQYF | TGTGCCAGCAGCGTAGGGCCAGGGGCGTCCTACGAGCAGTACTTC
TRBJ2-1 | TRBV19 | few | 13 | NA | CASSNRVYNEQFF | TGTGCCAGTAGTAACAGAGTATACAATGAGCAGTTCTTC
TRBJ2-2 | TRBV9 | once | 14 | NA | CASSVGGEAGELFF | TGTGCCAGCAGCGTAGGGGGGGAAGCCGGGGAGCTGTTTTTT
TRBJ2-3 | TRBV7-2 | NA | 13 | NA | CASSSPPVDTQYF | TGTGCCAGCAGCTCCCCTCCGGTAGATACGCAGTATTTT
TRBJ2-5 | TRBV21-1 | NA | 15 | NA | CASTPRKHHHGTQYF | TGTGCCAGCACCCCGAGGAAGCATCATCACGGGACCCAGTACTTC
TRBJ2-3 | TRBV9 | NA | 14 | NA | CASSGGRVADTQYF | TGTGCCAGCAGTGGAGGAAGGGTGGCAGATACGCAGTATTTT
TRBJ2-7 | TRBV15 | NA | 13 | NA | CATSRESLYEQYF | TGTGCCACCAGCAGAGAATCCCTCTACGAGCAGTACTTC
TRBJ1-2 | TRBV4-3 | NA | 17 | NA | CASSQDDRQDLTYGYTF | TGCGCCAGCAGCCAAGATGACAGACAGGATTTAACCTATGGCTACACCTTC
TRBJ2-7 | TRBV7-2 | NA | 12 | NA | CASSPPSDEQYF | TGTGCCAGCAGCCCCCCTAGCGACGAGCAGTACTTC
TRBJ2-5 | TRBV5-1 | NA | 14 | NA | CASSFDRRGETQYF | TGCGCCAGCAGCTTCGACAGGAGAGGAGAGACCCAGTACTTC
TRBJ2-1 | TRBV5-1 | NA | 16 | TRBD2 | CASSSLAGDPYNEQFF | TGCGCCAGCAGCTCCCTAGCGGGAGACCCCTACAATGAGCAGTTCTTC
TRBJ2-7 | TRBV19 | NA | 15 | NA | CASSIDGGFTYEQYF | TGTGCCAGTAGTATAGACGGCGGGTTTACCTACGAGCAGTACTTC
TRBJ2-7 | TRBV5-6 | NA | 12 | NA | CASSLETLEQYF | TGTGCCAGCAGCTTGGAGACACTTGAGCAGTACTTC
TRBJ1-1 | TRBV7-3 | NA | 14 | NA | CASSLRRGDTEAFF | TGTGCCAGCAGCCTCCGGAGGGGTGACACTGAAGCTTTCTTT
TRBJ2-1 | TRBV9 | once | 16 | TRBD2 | CASSVAPAGGLHEQFF | TGTGCCAGCAGCGTAGCCCCAGCGGGAGGACTTCATGAGCAGTTCTTC
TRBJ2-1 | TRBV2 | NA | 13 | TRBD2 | CASSGRSGNEQFF | TGTGCCAGCAGTGGAAGGAGCGGGAACGAGCAGTTCTTC
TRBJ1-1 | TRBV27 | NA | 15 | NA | CASRVYGDLNTEAFF | TGTGCCAGCAGAGTGTATGGAGACCTTAACACTGAAGCTTTCTTT
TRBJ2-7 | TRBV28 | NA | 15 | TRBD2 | CASSLGGGASYEQYF | TGTGCCAGCAGTTTAGGGGGAGGGGCCTCCTACGAGCAGTACTTC
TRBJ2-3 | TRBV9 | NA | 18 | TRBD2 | CASSVPPGLAGSTDTQYF | TGTGCCAGCAGCGTTCCCCCGGGACTAGCGGGGAGCACAGATACGCAGTATTTT
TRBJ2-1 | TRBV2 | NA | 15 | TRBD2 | CASSDGRLAGNEQFF | TGTGCCAGCAGTGATGGTCGGCTAGCGGGAAATGAGCAGTTCTTC
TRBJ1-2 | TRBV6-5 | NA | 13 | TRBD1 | CASRDTGGYGYTF | TGTGCCAGCAGGGACACAGGGGGCTATGGCTACACCTTC
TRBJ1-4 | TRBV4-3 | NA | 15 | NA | CASSHDRTSNEKLFF | TGCGCCAGCAGCCACGACAGAACTTCTAATGAAAAACTGTTTTTT
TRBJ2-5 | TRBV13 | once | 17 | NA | CASSLSLQGADQETQYF | TGTGCCAGCAGCCTAAGCTTACAGGGTGCCGATCAAGAGACCCAGTACTTC
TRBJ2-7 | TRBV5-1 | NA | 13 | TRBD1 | CASRLDRGYEQYF | TGCGCCAGCAGACTTGACAGGGGCTACGAGCAGTACTTC
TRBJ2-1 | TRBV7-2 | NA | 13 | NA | CASSSYQGNEQFF | TGTGCCAGCAGCTCTTACCAGGGCAATGAGCAGTTCTTC
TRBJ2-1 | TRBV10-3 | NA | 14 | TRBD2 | CAIRSGREGNEQFF | TGTGCCATCCGAAGCGGGAGGGAGGGCAATGAGCAGTTCTTC
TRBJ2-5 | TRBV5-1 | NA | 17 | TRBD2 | CASSHPQGLAGSGAQYF | TGCGCCAGCAGCCACCCCCAGGGACTAGCGGGCTCAGGGGCCCAGTACTTC
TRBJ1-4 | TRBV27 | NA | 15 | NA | CASSLSGGTNEKLFF | TGTGCCAGCAGTTTATCGGGGGGAACTAATGAAAAACTGTTTTTT
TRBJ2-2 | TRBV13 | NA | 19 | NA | CASSGRQGWRELHTGELFF | TGTGCCAGCAGCGGGCGACAGGGGTGGCGGGAGCTCCACACCGGGGAGCTGTTTTTT
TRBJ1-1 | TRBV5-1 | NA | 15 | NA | CASSLELGAIREAFF | TGCGCCAGCAGCTTGGAGCTGGGGGCCATAAGGGAAGCTTTCTTT
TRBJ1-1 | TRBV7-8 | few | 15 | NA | CASSLVPGMNTEAFF | TGTGCCAGCAGCTTAGTGCCGGGGATGAACACTGAAGCTTTCTTT